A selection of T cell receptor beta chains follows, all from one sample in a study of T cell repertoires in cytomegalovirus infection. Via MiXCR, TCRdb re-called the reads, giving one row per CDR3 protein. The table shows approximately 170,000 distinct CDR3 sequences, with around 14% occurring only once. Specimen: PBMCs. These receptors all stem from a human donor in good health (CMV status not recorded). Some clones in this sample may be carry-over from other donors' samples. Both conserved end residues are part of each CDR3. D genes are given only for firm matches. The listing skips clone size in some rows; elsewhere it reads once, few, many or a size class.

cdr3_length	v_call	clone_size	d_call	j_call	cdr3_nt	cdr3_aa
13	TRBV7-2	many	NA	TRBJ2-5	TGTGCCAGCAGCCGTTCCGGAGCCCGTACCCAGTACTTC	CASSRSGARTQYF
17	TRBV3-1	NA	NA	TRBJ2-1	TGTGCCAGCAGCCAAGAGAGCTGGTCGAGCTCCTACAATGAGCAGTTCTTC	CASSQESWSSSYNEQFF
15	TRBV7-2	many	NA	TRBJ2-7	TGTGCCAGCAGCTCCGACGGCGGAAGGTTGTACGAGCAGTACTTC	CASSSDGGRLYEQYF
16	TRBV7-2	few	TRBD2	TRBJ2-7	TGTGCCAGCAGCTTATCATGGGGTAGCGGGAGGACAGAGCAGTACTTC	CASSLSWGSGRTEQYF
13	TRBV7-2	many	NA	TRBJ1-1	TGTGCCAGCAGCTTCAAAGAGTCACTTGAAGCTTTCTTT	CASSFKESLEAFF
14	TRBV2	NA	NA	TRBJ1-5	TGTGCCAGCAACCTAGGGGGAGGCAATCAGCCCCAGCATTTT	CASNLGGGNQPQHF
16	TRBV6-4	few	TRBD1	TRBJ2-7	TGTGCCAGCAGTGATCACACCGGGACAGGGGGTTACGAGCAGTACTTC	CASSDHTGTGGYEQYF
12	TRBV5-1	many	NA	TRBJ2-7	TGCGCCAGCAGCTATGACAAGTACGAGCAGTACTTC	CASSYDKYEQYF
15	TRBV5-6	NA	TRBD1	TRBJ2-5	TGTGCCAGCAGCTTGATGACAGGGGTGGGAGAGACCCAGTACTTC	CASSLMTGVGETQYF
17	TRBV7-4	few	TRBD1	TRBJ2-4	TGTGCCAGCAGCTCTTTGGGACAGGGGGTAGCCAAAAACATTCAGTACTTC	CASSSLGQGVAKNIQYF